The sequence of this T cell receptor beta chain was determined in a study of metastatic and nonmetastatic thyroid tumors. Looking at the study overall: Patients with malignant and benign thyroid disease provided blood and tumor or nodule tissue, whose repertoires were compared.

Findings and caveats of the study: Compared with benign nodules, malignant thyroid tumors were reported to have significantly higher TCR beta diversity in both blood and tumor.

Methods used by the authors: In papillary thyroid cancer, a distant-metastasis classifier was built using CDR3 differences across clinicopathological groups. TCRdb re-called the PCR reads via MiXCR. V and J calls and clone size were set by TCRdb, not the authors. The table includes 25,000 to 35,000 clones, roughly 17% detected once. Every patient was untreated before thyroid surgery. The CDR3 loop spans 13 amino acids. V was clipped by 5 bases and J by 3 bases, with 10 bases between them. Germline V gives CDR1 SGHTA, CDR2 FQGNSA. In regard to this clone: The antigen remains unidentified. A much larger clone differs by one base, so this may be a read error.

The TCR comes from a female donor with papillary thyroid cancer or a benign thyroid nodule (not recorded which). Some clones in this sample may be carry-over from other donors' samples. Sequencing was carried out using blood. V and J are TRBV7-2 and TRBJ2-5; a weak D match, TRBD2 (5 bases). Here the CDR3 reads CASSRRFEETQYF. The CDR3 DNA is TGTGCCAGCAGCCGGAGGTTTGAAGAGACCCAGTACTTC.